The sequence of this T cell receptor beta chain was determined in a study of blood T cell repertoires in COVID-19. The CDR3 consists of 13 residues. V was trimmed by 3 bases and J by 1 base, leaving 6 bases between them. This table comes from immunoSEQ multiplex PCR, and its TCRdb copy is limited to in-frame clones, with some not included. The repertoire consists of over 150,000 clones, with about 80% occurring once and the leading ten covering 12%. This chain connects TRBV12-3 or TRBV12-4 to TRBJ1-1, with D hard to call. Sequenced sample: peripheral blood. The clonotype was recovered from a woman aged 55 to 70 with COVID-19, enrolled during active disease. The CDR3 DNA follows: TGTGCCAGCAGTTTCCAGGAGAACACTGAAGCTTTCTTT. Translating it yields CASSFQENTEAFF.